These T cell receptor beta chains were read from a single sample in a study of blood T cell repertoires in COVID-19. Profiled with immunoSEQ multiplex PCR; TCRdb holds only in-frame clones, not every one. The sample includes approximately 190,000 clones, 70% to 90% of them seen just once. The sample consisted of PBMCs or T cells enriched from blood (not recorded which). All receptors derive from a woman aged 40 to 50 in a cohort exposed to, infected with or recovered from COVID-19 (not recorded which). The CDR3 runs from the conserved cysteine through the conserved F or W. Fields, in order: J gene, V gene, clone size, CDR3 protein. Clone size is shown for a subset of rows, as once, few, many or a class of expanded clone.

j_gene: TRBJ1-6
v_gene: TRBV19
abundance: NA
CDR3aa: CASSILGSSYNSPLHF

j_gene: TRBJ2-1
v_gene: TRBV27
abundance: NA
CDR3aa: CASRQGARDEQFF

j_gene: TRBJ2-5
v_gene: TRBV5-4
abundance: NA
CDR3aa: CASSPSGGASQETQYF

j_gene: TRBJ1-5
v_gene: TRBV7-6
abundance: NA
CDR3aa: CASSLGQYNQPQHF

j_gene: TRBJ2-5
v_gene: TRBV10-3
abundance: NA
CDR3aa: CAIRRTSGAQETQYF

j_gene: TRBJ1-5
v_gene: TRBV10-3
abundance: NA
CDR3aa: CAISYREDQPQHF

j_gene: TRBJ1-2
v_gene: TRBV4-1
abundance: NA
CDR3aa: CASSPTWTPNYGYTF

j_gene: TRBJ2-1
v_gene: TRBV25-1
abundance: NA
CDR3aa: CASSIQGAHNEQFF

j_gene: TRBJ2-7
v_gene: TRBV5-8
abundance: once
CDR3aa: CASSLARVRPYEQYF

j_gene: TRBJ1-2
v_gene: TRBV10-2
abundance: once
CDR3aa: CASSNRATVYGYTF

j_gene: TRBJ2-3
v_gene: TRBV7-2
abundance: NA
CDR3aa: CASSLVYSGGLGADTQYF

j_gene: TRBJ1-5
v_gene: TRBV21-1
abundance: NA
CDR3aa: CASSKGTGNQPQHF

j_gene: TRBJ2-7
v_gene: TRBV29-1
abundance: NA
CDR3aa: CSGKRGYEQYF

j_gene: TRBJ2-1
v_gene: TRBV19
abundance: once
CDR3aa: CASKREYYNEQFF

j_gene: TRBJ1-6
v_gene: TRBV5-5
abundance: NA
CDR3aa: CASSSSNSPLHF

j_gene: TRBJ1-1
v_gene: TRBV12-3/TRBV12-4
abundance: NA
CDR3aa: CASSSSKGAFF

j_gene: TRBJ1-1
v_gene: TRBV13
abundance: NA
CDR3aa: CASSPTTGTEAFF

j_gene: TRBJ1-2
v_gene: TRBV24-1
abundance: NA
CDR3aa: CATSDNGQVQGYTF

j_gene: TRBJ2-3
v_gene: TRBV10-1
abundance: NA
CDR3aa: CASSDRGGASVTQYF

j_gene: TRBJ1-1
v_gene: TRBV5-1
abundance: once
CDR3aa: CASSSGTGGTEAFF

j_gene: TRBJ2-3
v_gene: TRBV29-1
abundance: NA
CDR3aa: CSVEPIKLAGGPISTDTQYF

j_gene: TRBJ1-1
v_gene: TRBV19
abundance: NA
CDR3aa: CASSVGVTEAFF

j_gene: TRBJ1-5
v_gene: TRBV24-1
abundance: NA
CDR3aa: CATSDRSLNQPQHF

j_gene: TRBJ1-1
v_gene: TRBV19
abundance: NA
CDR3aa: CASSPQGYEAFF

j_gene: TRBJ1-2
v_gene: TRBV7-2
abundance: NA
CDR3aa: CASSLAGQGKNYGYTF

j_gene: TRBJ2-7
v_gene: TRBV7-6
abundance: NA
CDR3aa: CASSAPGLTYEQYF

j_gene: TRBJ1-3
v_gene: TRBV24-1
abundance: NA
CDR3aa: CATSDPSGIERNTIYF

j_gene: TRBJ2-1
v_gene: TRBV7-9
abundance: NA
CDR3aa: CASSSRQGIRNEQFF

j_gene: TRBJ1-1
v_gene: TRBV9
abundance: NA
CDR3aa: CASSPQDGGDTEAFF